These T cell receptor beta chains were read from a single sample in a study of identical twins. MiXCR, applied by TCRdb to the 5' RACE reads, yields one record per CDR3 protein. In the table there are fewer than 250,000 distinct CDR3 sequences, approximately 7% of which are singletons. The data also belong to a second study, concerning yellow fever vaccine responses in identical twins.

Sequencing input: memory (CD45RO+) T cells sorted from blood. These receptors all stem from a woman between 18 and 29 years old in good health. Each CDR3 is given with its conserved first and last residue. The order of the fields is V gene, clone size, D gene, J gene, CDR3 DNA, CDR3 protein. The D gene is left open where the match is weak. Only part of the rows carry a size: once, few, many, or a class if the clone is expanded.

V gene: TRBV10-3
clone size: many
D gene: NA
J gene: TRBJ2-2
CDR3 DNA: TGTGCCATCAGTGACCCTAGGGAGAGCACCGGGGAGCTGTTTTTT
CDR3 protein: CAISDPRESTGELFF

V gene: TRBV2
clone size: NA
D gene: NA
J gene: TRBJ2-1
CDR3 DNA: TGTGCCAGCAGGACTAGGCAGGGGCGTGAGCAGTTCTTC
CDR3 protein: CASRTRQGREQFF

V gene: TRBV29-1
clone size: many
D gene: NA
J gene: TRBJ2-7
CDR3 DNA: TGCAGCGTTGAGGGGGTCGGGACTCCTGTCGAGCAGTACTTC
CDR3 protein: CSVEGVGTPVEQYF

V gene: TRBV6-1
clone size: few
D gene: TRBD1
J gene: TRBJ2-2
CDR3 DNA: TGTGCCAGCAGCTCCGGGACAGGGGCCTCCGGGGAGCTGTTTTTT
CDR3 protein: CASSSGTGASGELFF

V gene: TRBV18
clone size: few
D gene: TRBD2
J gene: TRBJ2-3
CDR3 DNA: TGTGCCAGCTCACGACCGGGGGGGGCTACAGATACGCAGTATTTT
CDR3 protein: CASSRPGGATDTQYF

V gene: TRBV2
clone size: few
D gene: NA
J gene: TRBJ1-2
CDR3 DNA: TGTGCCAGCAGTGGCGGATTGCCAGGGGATGGCTACACCTTC
CDR3 protein: CASSGGLPGDGYTF

V gene: TRBV28
clone size: NA
D gene: NA
J gene: TRBJ1-2
CDR3 DNA: TGTGCCAGCAGCCGAGGACAGAGGATAGATGGCTACACCTTC
CDR3 protein: CASSRGQRIDGYTF

V gene: TRBV20-1
clone size: NA
D gene: NA
J gene: TRBJ1-2
CDR3 DNA: TGCAGTGCTAGAGATGTGGGCCACTATGGCTACACCTTC
CDR3 protein: CSARDVGHYGYTF

V gene: TRBV5-6
clone size: many
D gene: TRBD1
J gene: TRBJ2-2
CDR3 DNA: TGTGCCAGCAGCTTTACAGGGGGCGCATCCGGGGAGCTGTTTTTT
CDR3 protein: CASSFTGGASGELFF

V gene: TRBV5-4
clone size: NA
D gene: TRBD1
J gene: TRBJ1-4
CDR3 DNA: TGTGCCAGCAGCTTGCACCGGGACAGGGGCTCGGCTAATGAAAAACTGTTTTTT
CDR3 protein: CASSLHRDRGSANEKLFF

V gene: TRBV5-5
clone size: many
D gene: TRBD1
J gene: TRBJ2-1
CDR3 DNA: TGTGCCAGCAGCTTAAGCAGGGGGAAGGATGAGCAGTTCTTC
CDR3 protein: CASSLSRGKDEQFF

V gene: TRBV20-1
clone size: few
D gene: TRBD2
J gene: TRBJ2-3
CDR3 DNA: TGCAGTGCTAGATCGCCTCTTCCGGGACTAGCAGGCGATACGCAGTATTTT
CDR3 protein: CSARSPLPGLAGDTQYF

V gene: TRBV10-3
clone size: NA
D gene: TRBD2
J gene: TRBJ2-5
CDR3 DNA: TGTGCCACCCGGACTAGCGGGGAAGAGACCCAGTACTTC
CDR3 protein: CATRTSGEETQYF

V gene: TRBV5-1
clone size: NA
D gene: NA
J gene: TRBJ2-3
CDR3 DNA: TGCGCCAGCAGCTTGGTGGGGAGACTGGGCGGGGGCACAGATACGCAGTATTTT
CDR3 protein: CASSLVGRLGGGTDTQYF

V gene: TRBV6-1
clone size: few
D gene: NA
J gene: TRBJ1-4
CDR3 DNA: TGTGCCAGCAGTGGGAGTGGGGGAACTAATGAAAAACTGTTTTTT
CDR3 protein: CASSGSGGTNEKLFF

V gene: TRBV5-8
clone size: NA
D gene: TRBD1
J gene: TRBJ1-6
CDR3 DNA: TGTGCCAGCAGCCAACGAAGTCAACAGGGGGGGGGTTCACCCCTCCACTTT
CDR3 protein: CASSQRSQQGGGSPLHF

V gene: TRBV21-1
clone size: few
D gene: NA
J gene: TRBJ2-1
CDR3 DNA: TGTGCCAGCAGCACCCTAGCGGGGGGGCTCGGTGAGCAGTTCTTC
CDR3 protein: CASSTLAGGLGEQFF